Below are 24 T cell receptor beta chains sequenced from a single sample in a study of molecular identifiers for immune sequencing clone quantification. TCRdb itself ran the PCR reads through MiXCR, one entry per CDR3 protein. Here the sample spans around 470,000 distinct CDR3 sequences, about 21% being singletons. Sequencing was performed on naive CD8+ T cells from blood, with Jurkat cell RNA spiked in. Regarding subset: FACS-sorted CD8+CD4-CCR7+CD45RA+ naive T cells. Every receptor here comes from a human donor in good health. Some libraries in this study had Jurkat cell RNA spiked in.

The genes are TRBV28 and TRBJ1-1; the match to TRBD1 covers 7 bases. With V trimmed by 8 bases and J by 11 bases, 14 bases remained unmatched. The length of the CDR3 is 13 residues. CDR1 is MDHEN and CDR2 is SYDVKM in the germline V gene. The CDR3 bases are TGTGCCAGCCACGAAGGACAGGCCGATGGGGCTTTCTTT. Amino acids: CASHEGQADGAFF.

This clonotype appeared once. Because the CDR3 is missing its conserved closing phenylalanine or tryptophan, this is likely a read error. The V gene is TRBV2, the J gene TRBJ2-7, with D possibly TRBD2 on 6 matching bases. CDR1 is SNHLY and CDR2 is FYNNEI in the germline V gene. The length of the CDR3 is 13 residues. The germline V and J ends were trimmed by 8 bases and 3 bases, with 14 bases remaining between them. The CDR3 protein is CASLGLAHYEQYS. In DNA, the CDR3 is TGTGCCAGCTTGGGGCTAGCGCACTACGAGCAGTACTCC.

This clonotype was seen only a few times. The J gene is TRBJ2-4, the V gene TRBV4-3, with D tentatively TRBD1 (7 bases). Trimming stripped 0 bases from V and 2 bases from J, with 14 bases between. Germline V CDR1 and CDR2: LGHNA, YSLEER. This CDR3 region has 17 residues. CDR3 bases: TGCGCCAGCAGCCAAGATTGGGCAGGGGGGTCCAAAAACATTCAGTACTTC. Amino acids: CASSQDWAGGSKNIQYF.

The chain couples TRBV3-1 to TRBJ1-1; perhaps TRBD1 as D (5 bases). V was cut by 7 bases and J by 0 bases, with 15 bases left in between. This CDR3 spans 15 amino acids. Germline CDR1 and CDR2: LGHDT and YNNKEL (reference sequence). In nucleotides, the CDR3 is TGTGCCAGCACCCCGGGACCAGGAATGAACACTGAAGCTTTCTTT. As protein: CASTPGPGMNTEAFF.

This clonotype was counted between two and nine times. The V and J genes are TRBV6-2 or TRBV6-3 and TRBJ2-7, with D unclear. This CDR3 has 15 residues. V lost 0 bases and J lost 6, with 15 bases in between. In germline, CDR1 is MNHEY, CDR2 SVGEGT. The CDR3 region has the DNA TGTGCCAGCAGTTACTCTTTGGGGATTGGGCGCGAGCAGTACTTC. Residues: CASSYSLGIGREQYF.

A few counts support this clonotype. V usage is TRBV7-2 and J usage is TRBJ2-5; the match to TRBD2 covers 10 bases. V shed 1 base and J 5 bases; nucleotides not matched to a gene: 10. The germline CDR1 and CDR2 sequences are SGHTA and FQGNSA. The CDR3 has 17 residues. CDR3 bases: TGTGCCAGCAGCTTAGGCCCAGCGGGGGGGCTGGGGGAGACCCAGTACTTC. Encoded protein: CASSLGPAGGLGETQYF.

The genes are TRBV7-9 and TRBJ1-1; D gene unclear. This CDR3 comprises 14 residues. V shed 0 bases and J shed 2 bases, with 7 bases lying between them. Germline V gene lookup returns CDR1 SEHNR and CDR2 FQNEAQ (reference sequence). CDR3 bases: TGTGCCAGCAGCTTAGCGTTTGATAACACTGAAGCTTTCTTT. It encodes CASSLAFDNTEAFF.

On this clonotype itself: This clone may be a read error of a much larger clone one base away. The chain couples TRBV4-1 to TRBJ2-6; D is possibly TRBD1 or TRBD2 (6 bases each). Germline CDR1 MGHRA, CDR2 YSYEKL. The CDR3 runs 20 residues. The CDR3 loop is CASSQEESWGAYSGANALTF. Written as DNA, the CDR3 is TGCGCCAGCAGCCAAGAAGAGTCGTGGGGGGCCTACTCTGGGGCCAACGCCCTGACTTTC.

About this clonotype itself: Compared with germline, one end of the junction differs, possibly owing to a read error. The V and J genes are TRBV7-6 and TRBJ2-7, with 7 nucleotides matching TRBD1. The CDR3 runs 12 residues. Germline lookup yields CDR1 SGHVS and CDR2 FNYEAQ. Here the CDR3 DNA reads TGTGCCAGCTCGGGACAGACCTACGAGCGGTACTTC. Translated: CASSGQTYERYF.

This clonotype was observed at least ten times. Written as DNA, the CDR3 is TGTGCCAGCATCATAGGTCCAGGGACCACTGAAGCTTTCTTT. It codes for CASIIGPGTTEAFF. The chain links TRBV7-6 to TRBJ1-1, with a weak D call TRBD1 (5 bases). CDR3 length: 14 residues. V dropped 7 bases and J dropped 4 bases, with 16 bases sitting between them. Germline CDR1 SGHVS, CDR2 FNYEAQ.

This clonotype has ten or more counts. The CDR3 is CANQTGNSNQPQHF. The CDR3 DNA sequence: TGCGCCAACCAGACAGGCAATAGCAATCAGCCCCAGCATTTT. This chain uses TRBV10-2 with TRBJ1-5; tentatively, D is TRBD1 (6 bases). The CDR3 extends over 14 amino acids. The V and J ends lost 10 bases and 0 bases respectively, with 13 bases between them. The germline gives CDR1 WSHSY, CDR2 SAAADI.

This clonotype was found many times. At one end the junction does not follow the germline gene, possibly because of a read error. CDR3 in amino acids: CASSLAGVSYNEQFF. CDR3 nucleotide sequence: TGCGCCAGCAGCTTGGCCGGCGTCTCCTACAATGAGCAGTTCTTC. The chain couples TRBV11-2 to TRBJ2-1; D call uncertain. The CDR3 contains 15 residues. Germline V gene data show CDR1 as SGHAT and CDR2 as FQNNGV. Full variable domain (remainder filled in from reference TRBV11-2 and TRBJ2-1): EAGVAQSPRYKIIEKRQSVAFWCNPISGHATLYWYQQILGQGPKLLIQFQNNGVVDDSQLPKDRFSAERLKGVDSTLKIQPAKLEDSAVYLCASSLAGVSYNEQFFGPGTRLTVL.

Ten or more counts support this clonotype. J is TRBJ2-7 and V is TRBV6-2 or TRBV6-3; 7 bases fit TRBD1. With V trimmed by 5 bases and J by 5 bases, 3 bases remained unmatched. The CDR3 length is 12 residues. Germline lookup yields CDR1 MNHEY and CDR2 SVGEGT. CDR3 loop: CASSHRGHEQYF. CDR3 nucleotide sequence: TGTGCCAGCAGTCACAGGGGCCACGAGCAGTACTTC.

The chain joins TRBV30 to TRBJ1-3; D is unresolved. In germline, CDR1 is GTSNPN, CDR2 SVGIG (reference sequence). Deletions cut 8 bases from V and 3 bases from J, with 11 bases between. This CDR3 spans 12 amino acids. The CDR3 here is CAIGVGGNTIYF. The DNA of the CDR3 is TGTGCCATTGGCGTTGGTGGAAACACCATATATTTT.

The chain has TRBV11-2 and TRBJ1-3; 8 nucleotides agree with TRBD1. Losses at the gene ends were 2 bases for V and 1 base for J; bases not matched to a gene: 7. The CDR3 covers 17 residues. In germline, CDR1 is SGHAT, CDR2 FQNNGV. The CDR3 bases are TGTGCCAGCAGCTTACAAATGACAGGGGTTTCTGGAAACACCATATATTTT. Residues: CASSLQMTGVSGNTIYF.

The chain links TRBV6-5 to TRBJ2-3, with TRBD2 matching 7 bases. V gave up 4 bases and J gave up 4 bases; unmatched junction bases: 5. Looked up from germline, CDR1 is MNHEY and CDR2 is SVGAGI. The CDR3 contains 14 residues. The CDR3 loop is CASSWSGTPDTQYF. The DNA for the CDR3 is TGTGCCAGCAGTTGGAGCGGGACTCCAGATACGCAGTATTTT.

This clonotype was seen only a few times. CDR3 nucleotides: TGTGCCAGCAGTTTATCGATGGCTGACTACTCTGGAAACACCATATATTTT. Its translation is CASSLSMADYSGNTIYF. This sequence joins TRBV27 and TRBJ1-3; D gene uncertain. This CDR3 region has 17 residues. The V and J ends lost 0 bases and 0 bases respectively, with 12 bases between them. Per the germline V gene, CDR1 is MNHEY and CDR2 is SMNVEV (reference sequence).

This clonotype has just a few counts. The chain links TRBV12-3 or TRBV12-4 to TRBJ1-6; D is ambiguous. The V end was cut by 6 bases, the J end by 14 bases, with 17 bases between. The CDR3 covers 13 residues. The CDR3 sequence is CASSQRTDDTLHF. The CDR3 DNA follows: TGTGCCAGCAGCCAGAGGACCGATGACACCCTCCACTTT.

In its sample, this clonotype was seen once. A far larger clone is one nucleotide away, so this likely arose from a read error. The gene calls are TRBV5-4 and TRBJ2-7; 7 bases agree with TRBD1. The germline V gene encodes CDR1 SGHNT and CDR2 YYREEE (reference sequence). With V trimmed by 4 bases and J by 5 bases, 6 bases remained unmatched. The CDR3 consists of 13 residues. In DNA, the CDR3 is TGTGCCAGCAGCGAGGGGACAGCCCACGAGCAGTACTTC. Translated: CASSEGTAHEQYF.

In this sample, this clonotype turned up a few times. The chain has TRBV5-4 and TRBJ2-5, with D tentatively TRBD2 (6 bases). From germline, CDR1 is SGHNT and CDR2 YYREEE (reference sequence). The CDR3 is 13 amino acids. V gave up 6 bases and J gave up 0 bases, with 9 bases separating them. The CDR3 reads CASTWRDQETQYF. CDR3 DNA: TGTGCCAGCACCTGGAGGGACCAAGAGACCCAGTACTTC.

The chain employs TRBV7-2 and TRBJ2-1; 7 nucleotides match TRBD2. The CDR3 runs 18 residues. V was clipped by 2 bases and J by 10 bases; unmatched bases: 20. Per germline, CDR1 SGHTA and CDR2 FQGNSA. CDR3 residues: CASSLPKGPGLGREEQFF. Here the CDR3 DNA reads TGTGCCAGCAGCTTACCTAAGGGCCCAGGACTAGGCCGAGAGGAGCAGTTCTTC.

This clonotype showed up many times. The chain employs TRBV28 and TRBJ2-7; D possibly corresponds to TRBD1 (5 bases). Trimming pared 2 bases from V and 3 bases from J, leaving 20 bases between. CDR3 length equals 17 residues. CDR1 and CDR2 from the germline V gene are MDHEN and SYDVKM. The CDR3 loop reads CASSLSPVGATDYEQYF. Here the CDR3 DNA reads TGTGCCAGCAGTTTAAGCCCGGTAGGGGCGACGGACTACGAGCAGTACTTC.

This clonotype was seen more than once but under ten times. The rearrangement links TRBV29-1 to TRBJ2-3, with 10 nucleotides matching TRBD2. Losses at the gene ends were 4 bases for V and 4 bases for J; bases not matched to a gene: 11. This CDR3 spans 16 amino acids. The germline V gene has CDR1 SQVTM and CDR2 ANQGSEA. DNA of the CDR3: TGCAGCGTTGTTTCCCCTAGCGGGAGTGTGGCAGATACGCAGTATTTT. Translation: CSVVSPSGSVADTQYF.

Concerning this clonotype itself: The CDR3 carries no conserved terminal phenylalanine or tryptophan, so it likely arises from a read error. The V gene is TRBV10-3, the J gene TRBJ2-3; 12 bases align to TRBD2. J was trimmed by 0 bases and V by 4 bases; bases with no gene match: 5. The germline CDR1 and CDR2 sequences are ENHRY and SYGVKD. The CDR3 runs 17 residues. CDR3 sequence (DNA): TGTGCCATCAGTGGCCTAGCGGGAGGGGCTAGCACAGATACGCAGTATCTT. Translated: CAISGLAGGASTDTQYL.